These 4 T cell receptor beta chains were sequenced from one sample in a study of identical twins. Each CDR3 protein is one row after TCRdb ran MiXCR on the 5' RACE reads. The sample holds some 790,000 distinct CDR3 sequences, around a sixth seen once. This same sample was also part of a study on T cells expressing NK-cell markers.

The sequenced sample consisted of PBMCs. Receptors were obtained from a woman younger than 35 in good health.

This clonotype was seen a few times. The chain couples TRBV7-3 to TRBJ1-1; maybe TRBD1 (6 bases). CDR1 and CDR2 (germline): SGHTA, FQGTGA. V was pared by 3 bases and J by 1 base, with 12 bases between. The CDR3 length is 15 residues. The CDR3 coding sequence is TGTGCCAGCAGCTTCAACAGGGAGGCGAACACTGAAGCTTTCTTT. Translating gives CASSFNREANTEAFF.

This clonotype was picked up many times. The CDR3 bases are TGTGCCAGCTCACCACACGTGAACACTGAAGCTTTCTTT. Translating it yields CASSPHVNTEAFF. V usage is TRBV18 and J usage is TRBJ1-1; unclear D gene. Germline CDR1 reads KGHSH; CDR2 reads LQKENI. CDR3 length: 13 amino acids. V lost 1 base and J lost 0, with 3 bases in between.

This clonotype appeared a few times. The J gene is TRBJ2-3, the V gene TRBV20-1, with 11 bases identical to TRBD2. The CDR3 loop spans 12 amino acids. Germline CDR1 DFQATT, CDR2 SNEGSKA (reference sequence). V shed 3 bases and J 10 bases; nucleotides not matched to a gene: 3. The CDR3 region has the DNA TGCAGTGCTAGGGGACTAGCGGAGGCGCAGTATTTT. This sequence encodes CSARGLAEAQYF.

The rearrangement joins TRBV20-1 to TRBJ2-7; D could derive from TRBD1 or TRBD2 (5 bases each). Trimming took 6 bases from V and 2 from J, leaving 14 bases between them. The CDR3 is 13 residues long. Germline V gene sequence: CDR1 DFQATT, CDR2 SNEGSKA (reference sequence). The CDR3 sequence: CSAGASGPYEQYF. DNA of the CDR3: TGCAGTGCCGGGGCAAGCGGCCCCTACGAGCAGTACTTC.